The clone carrying this T cell receptor (beta chain) has more than one count but fewer than ten. The data originate from a study of blood T cell repertoires in COVID-19. Generated by immunoSEQ multiplex PCR, the TCRdb table keeps only in-frame clones and is missing some. The table shows around 160,000 clones, with about four fifths occurring only once. This receptor was obtained from a human donor with acute or convalescent COVID-19. The donor label of this sample is uncertain. The specimen was peripheral blood.

DNA of the CDR3: TGCGCCAGCAGCTTTGGCGCGCCGGGCACTGAAGCTTTCTTT. Encoded protein: CASSFGAPGTEAFF. The J gene is TRBJ1-1, the V gene TRBV5-1; no firm D call. Germline V gene sequence: CDR1 SGHRS, CDR2 YFSETQ. The V end was cut by 2 bases, the J end by 4 bases, with 12 bases between. The CDR3 extends over 14 amino acids.